Below are 3 T cell receptor beta chains sequenced from a single sample in a study of blood T cell repertoires in COVID-19. This table comes from immunoSEQ multiplex PCR, and its TCRdb copy is limited to in-frame clones, with some not included. Counted here are 240,000 or so clones, 70% to 90% occurring once; the ten biggest clones make up around 6.5%. The sample taken for sequencing was peripheral blood. Receptors originate from a man in his sixties with acute or convalescent COVID-19.

The chain couples TRBV19 to TRBJ1-1, with D unresolved. Per germline, CDR1 LNHDA and CDR2 SQIVND (reference sequence). V was cut by 7 bases and J by 2 bases, with 14 bases left in between. The CDR3 has 14 amino acids. The CDR3 DNA reads as TGTGCCAGTACCCCCCGCGGGATCAACACTGAAGCTTTCTTT. Amino acids: CASTPRGINTEAFF.

The chain uses TRBV25-1 and TRBJ2-5; 7 bases are shared with TRBD1. Germline V gene data show CDR1 as MGHDK and CDR2 as SYGVNS. J gave up 4 bases and V 9 bases, and 5 bases lay outside the gene matches. The CDR3 is 12 residues long. CDR3: CARDRDRETQYF. DNA for the CDR3: TGTGCCAGAGACAGGGACAGAGAGACCCAGTACTTC.

The chain uses TRBV19 and TRBJ2-7; TRBD2 matches at 13 bases. The CDR3 is 16 residues long. CDR1 is LNHDA and CDR2 is SQIVND in the germline V gene (reference sequence). The V and J ends lost 6 bases and 5 bases, in that order; junction bases with no gene match: 10. The CDR3 loop is CASRPPPGTSGNEQYF. In DNA, the CDR3 is TGTGCCAGTAGACCCCCCCCCGGGACTAGCGGGAACGAGCAGTACTTC.